This TCR beta chain was sequenced for a study of tumor-infiltrating lymphocytes in oesophageal squamous cell carcinoma. TCRdb redid the calling of the PCR reads with MiXCR, one entry per CDR3 protein. Of about 24,000 distinct CDR3 sequences listed, 30% to 40% were seen once; the top ten hold around a quarter. This receptor was obtained from a male donor with esophageal squamous cell carcinoma. The sample consisted of esophageal tumor tissue.

The CDR3: CASSTFDTMNTEAFF. The CDR3 DNA sequence: TGTGCCAGCAGCACCTTTGACACAATGAACACTGAAGCTTTCTTT. The J gene is TRBJ1-1, the V gene TRBV7-6; D unclear. The CDR3 is 15 amino acids. The ends were cut back, 5 bases at V and 0 bases at J, with 13 bases in the middle. The V gene's germline CDR1 is SGHVS and CDR2 FNYEAQ.